This T cell receptor beta chain emerged from a study of blood T cells in healthy people across ages. The study's findings and limits: Per million T cells, the diversity of TCR beta decreased roughly linearly as age advanced. Underestimates were what the diversity estimates from one million T cells were considered to be. For the donors, CMV status was unknown and possibly confounded expanded clonotype changes.

The V gene lost 5 bases and the J gene lost 5 bases, with 10 bases spanning the gap. This CDR3 is built from 14 residues. In the case of this clonotype: The antigen remains unidentified.

Together with a sample-barcoded 5' primer, a J-beta primer mix was included in a second PCR lasting roughly 6 to 12 cycles. Every cDNA molecule bore a tag from a template-switch adaptor containing 12 random nucleotides. Using its own MiXCR run on the 5' RACE reads, TCRdb lists one record per CDR3 protein. The table has around 1.1 million distinct CDR3 sequences, roughly two fifths seen once; the top ten hold less than 15%. This chain connects TRBV12-3 or TRBV12-4 to TRBJ1-6; D remains unclear. The sequence was collected from a man younger than 30 in good health. Sequencing was performed on blood. The CDR3 sequence: CASSVQANNSPLHF. The CDR3 DNA is TGTGCCAGCAGTGTTCAGGCTAATAATTCACCCCTCCACTTT.